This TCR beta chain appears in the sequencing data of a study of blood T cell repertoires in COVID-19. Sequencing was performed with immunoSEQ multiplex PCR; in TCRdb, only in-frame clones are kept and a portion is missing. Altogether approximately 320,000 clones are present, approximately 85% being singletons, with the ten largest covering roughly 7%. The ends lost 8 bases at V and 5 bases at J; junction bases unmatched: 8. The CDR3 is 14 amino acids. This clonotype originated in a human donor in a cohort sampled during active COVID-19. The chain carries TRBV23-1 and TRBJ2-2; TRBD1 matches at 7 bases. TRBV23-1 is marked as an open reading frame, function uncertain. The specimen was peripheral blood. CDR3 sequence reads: CASGGQEDTGELFF. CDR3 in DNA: TGCGCCAGCGGCGGACAGGAAGATACCGGGGAGCTGTTTTTT.